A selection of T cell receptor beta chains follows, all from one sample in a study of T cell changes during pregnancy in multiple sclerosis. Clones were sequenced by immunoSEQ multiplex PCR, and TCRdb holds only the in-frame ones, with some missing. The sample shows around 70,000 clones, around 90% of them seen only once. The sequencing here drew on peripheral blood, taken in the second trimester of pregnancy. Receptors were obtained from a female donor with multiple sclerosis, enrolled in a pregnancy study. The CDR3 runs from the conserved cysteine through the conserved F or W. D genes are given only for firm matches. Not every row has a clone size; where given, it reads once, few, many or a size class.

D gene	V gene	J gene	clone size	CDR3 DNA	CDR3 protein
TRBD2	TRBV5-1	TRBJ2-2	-	TGCGCCAGCAGTTATCGGACTAGCGGGAGCTTCGGCACCGGGGAGCTGTTTTTT	CASSYRTSGSFGTGELFF
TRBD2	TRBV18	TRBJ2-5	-	TGTGCCAGCTCACCGGGACTACAAGAGACCCAGTACTTC	CASSPGLQETQYF
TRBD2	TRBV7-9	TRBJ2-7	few	TGTGCCAGCAGCTTACCCCTAGCGGGAGGCTACGAGCAGTACTTC	CASSLPLAGGYEQYF
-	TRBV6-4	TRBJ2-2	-	TGTGCCAGCAGAAACGCGTTGAACACCGGGGAGCTGTTTTTT	CASRNALNTGELFF
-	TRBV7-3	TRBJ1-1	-	TGTGCCAGCAGCTTATTCGGTTTGAGCCTGAACACTGAAGCTTTCTTT	CASSLFGLSLNTEAFF
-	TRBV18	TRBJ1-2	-	TGTGCCAGCTCACCATTCTCGTCTCAGGACAGATCAACGGGCTACACCTTC	CASSPFSSQDRSTGYTF
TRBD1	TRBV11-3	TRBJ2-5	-	TGTGCCAGCAGCCCCAGGGGACAGGCGACGGAGACCCAGTACTTC	CASSPRGQATETQYF
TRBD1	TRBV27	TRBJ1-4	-	TGTGCCAGCAGAAACCTCGGGACAGGGGATGAAAAACTGTTTTTT	CASRNLGTGDEKLFF
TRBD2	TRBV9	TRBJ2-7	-	TGTGCCAGCAGCCCTCGGGGGGACGAGCAGTACTTC	CASSPRGDEQYF
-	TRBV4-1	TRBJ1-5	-	TGCGCCAGCAGCCAAATAATGAATCAGCCCCAGCATTTT	CASSQIMNQPQHF
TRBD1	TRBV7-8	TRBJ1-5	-	TGTGCCAGCAGCTTGTATTCGGGACAGGTCAATCAGCCCCAGCATTTT	CASSLYSGQVNQPQHF
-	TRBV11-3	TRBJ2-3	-	TGTGCCAGCAGCTTTAGTGCGGGTGGAAATACGCAGTATTTT	CASSFSAGGNTQYF
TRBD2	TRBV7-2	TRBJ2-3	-	TGTGCCAGCAGCTTAAACCCGGGACTAGCGGGAGCAGATACGCAGTATTTT	CASSLNPGLAGADTQYF
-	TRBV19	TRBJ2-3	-	TGTGCCAGTAGTGAAGGCAGGGGCCTGACAGATACGCAGTATTTT	CASSEGRGLTDTQYF
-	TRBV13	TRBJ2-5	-	TGTGCCAGCAGCTTGAGTAGCAGCGGGTTAGGGGAGACCCAGTACTTC	CASSLSSSGLGETQYF
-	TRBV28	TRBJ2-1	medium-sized	TGTGCCAGCAGTTTCGTTCCAGCCTACAATGAGCAGTTCTTC	CASSFVPAYNEQFF